This T cell receptor (beta chain) came from a study of blood T cell repertoires in COVID-19. Study in general: The cDNA or gDNA used as material had been derived from T cells, B-cell-depleted T cells, or PBMCs.

The sample holds a few counts of this clone. Produced via immunoSEQ multiplex PCR; TCRdb's table is partial and in-frame only. The sample records tens of thousands of clones, about four fifths being singletons. The V end lost 1 base, the J end lost 10 bases, and 14 bases lay between the germline ends. The CDR3 runs 15 residues. Germline lookup yields CDR1 SNHLY and CDR2 FYNNEI. The J gene is TRBJ1-6, the V gene TRBV2; possibly TRBD1 for D (6 bases). The sequence derives from a woman of 80 years or more with active or convalescent COVID-19. Material: peripheral blood. CDR3 residues: CASSEVSGASSPLHF. The CDR3 nucleotides read TGTGCCAGCAGTGAAGTTTCAGGGGCGAGCTCACCCCTCCACTTT.